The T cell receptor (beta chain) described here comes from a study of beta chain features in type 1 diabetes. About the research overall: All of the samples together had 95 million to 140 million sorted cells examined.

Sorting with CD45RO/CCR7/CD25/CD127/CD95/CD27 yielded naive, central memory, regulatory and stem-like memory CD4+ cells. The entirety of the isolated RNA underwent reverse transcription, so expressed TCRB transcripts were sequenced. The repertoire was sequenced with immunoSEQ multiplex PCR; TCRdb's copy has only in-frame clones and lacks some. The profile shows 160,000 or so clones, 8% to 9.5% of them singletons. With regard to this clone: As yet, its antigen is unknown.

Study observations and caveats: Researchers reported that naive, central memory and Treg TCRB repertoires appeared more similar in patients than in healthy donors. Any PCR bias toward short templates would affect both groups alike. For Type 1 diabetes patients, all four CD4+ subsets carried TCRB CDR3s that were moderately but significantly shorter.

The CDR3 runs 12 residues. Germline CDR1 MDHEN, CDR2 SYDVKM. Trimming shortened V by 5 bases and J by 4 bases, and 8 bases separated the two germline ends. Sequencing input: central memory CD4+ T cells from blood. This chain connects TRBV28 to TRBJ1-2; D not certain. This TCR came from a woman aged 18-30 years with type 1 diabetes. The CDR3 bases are TGTGCCAGCAGTGACACGTCCTATGGCTACACCTTC. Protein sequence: CASSDTSYGYTF.